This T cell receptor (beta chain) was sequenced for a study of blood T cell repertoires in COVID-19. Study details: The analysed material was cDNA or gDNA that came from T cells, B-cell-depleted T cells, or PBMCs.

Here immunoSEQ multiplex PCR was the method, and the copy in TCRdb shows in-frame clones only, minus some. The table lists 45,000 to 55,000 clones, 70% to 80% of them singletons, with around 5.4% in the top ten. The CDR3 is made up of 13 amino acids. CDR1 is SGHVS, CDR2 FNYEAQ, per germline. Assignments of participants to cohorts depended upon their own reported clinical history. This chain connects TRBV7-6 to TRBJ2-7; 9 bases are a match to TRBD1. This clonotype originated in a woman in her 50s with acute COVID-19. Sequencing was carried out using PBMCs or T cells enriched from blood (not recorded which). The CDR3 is CASSSARTGVMEV. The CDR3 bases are TGTGCCAGCAGCTCGGCACGGACAGGGGTCATGGAGGTC.